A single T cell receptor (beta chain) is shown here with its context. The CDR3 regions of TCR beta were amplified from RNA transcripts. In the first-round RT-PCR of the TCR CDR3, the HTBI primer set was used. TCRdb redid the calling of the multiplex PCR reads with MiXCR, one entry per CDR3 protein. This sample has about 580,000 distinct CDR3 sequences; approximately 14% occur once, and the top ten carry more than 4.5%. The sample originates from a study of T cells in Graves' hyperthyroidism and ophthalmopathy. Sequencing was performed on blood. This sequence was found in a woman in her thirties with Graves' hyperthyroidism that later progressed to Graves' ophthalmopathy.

The CDR3 DNA is TGTGCCTGGAGCGGCAGGGAAGGTGAAAAACTGTTTTTT. It encodes CAWSGREGEKLFF. The chain joins TRBV30 to TRBJ1-4; D might be TRBD1 (5 bases). Trimming took 3 bases from V and 7 from J, leaving 12 bases between them. The CDR3 has 13 amino acids. Germline V gene lookup returns CDR1 GTSNPN and CDR2 SVGIG (reference sequence).